The 32 T cell receptor beta chains below all came from one sample that was sequenced in a study of control samples from healthy donors and cancer patients. Sequencing was performed with immunoSEQ multiplex PCR; in TCRdb, only in-frame clones are kept and a portion is missing. The sample carries 120,000 to 150,000 clones, over 85% recorded once. Sequencing used blood. The receptors originated from a man aged 18 to 29 in good health.

This chain links TRBV15 with TRBJ2-3; D is perhaps TRBD2 (5 bases). V dropped 6 bases and J dropped 2 bases, with 27 bases sitting between them. The CDR3 totals 19 residues. The germline gives CDR1 LNHNV, CDR2 YYDKDF (reference sequence). The CDR3 loop reads CATSPLGDLSLKHTDTQYF. CDR3 coding DNA: TGTGCCACCAGTCCCCTGGGAGACCTCTCATTAAAACACACAGATACGCAGTATTTT.

V is TRBV4-1 and J is TRBJ1-5; D is undetermined. This CDR3 is built from 15 residues. V shed 1 base and J shed 7 bases, with 14 bases lying between them. Germline V gene lookup returns CDR1 MGHRA and CDR2 YSYEKL. The CDR3: CASSQVYPSIQPQHF. CDR3 nucleotides: TGCGCCAGCAGCCAAGTCTACCCTAGCATACAGCCCCAGCATTTT.

The gene calls are TRBV19 and TRBJ1-1; D ambiguous. The V end lost 3 bases, the J end lost 2 bases, and 7 bases lay between the germline ends. The CDR3 is 13 residues long. Germline CDR1 reads LNHDA; CDR2 reads SQIVND (reference sequence). This chain's CDR3 is CASSIGSNTEAFF. CDR3 DNA sequence: TGTGCCAGTAGTATTGGGAGTAACACTGAAGCTTTCTTT.

This chain links TRBV5-4 with TRBJ2-5, with unresolved D. The CDR3 spans 14 residues. Trimming took 1 base from V and 1 from J, leaving 8 bases between them. Germline CDR1 and CDR2: SGHNT and YYREEE (reference sequence). CDR3 residues: CASSLSRAQETQYF. Written as DNA, the CDR3 is TGTGCCAGCAGCTTGTCCCGGGCCCAAGAGACCCAGTACTTC. Combining the CDR3 with reference TRBV5-4 and TRBJ2-5 gives the whole variable domain ETGVTQSPTHLIKTRGQQVTLRCSSQSGHNTVSWYQQALGQGPQFIFQYYREEENGRGNFPPRFSGLQFPNYSSELNVNALELDDSALYLCASSLSRAQETQYFGPGTRLLVL.

Worth noting for this clone: In the same sample, other DNA sequences code for this CDR3. The chain employs TRBV11-2 and TRBJ2-7, with 11 bases lining up with TRBD2. Germline-derived CDR1 and CDR2 are SGHAT and FQNNGV. The V gene end was trimmed by 2 bases and the J gene end by 0 bases; junction bases not matched to a gene: 6. This CDR3 region has 17 residues. The CDR3 DNA sequence: TGTGCCAGCAGCTTAACTAGCGGGGGCATAAGCTCCTACGAGCAGTACTTC. Its translation is CASSLTSGGISSYEQYF.

The V gene is TRBV23-1, the J gene TRBJ1-6; D possibly corresponds to TRBD1 (5 bases). TRBV23-1 is reported as an ORF; its role is uncertain. The V gene lost 4 bases and the J gene lost 10 bases, with 14 bases spanning the gap. This CDR3 has 14 amino acids. In DNA form, the CDR3 reads TGCGCCAGCAGTCGATCTAGGGGTAACTCACCCCTCCACTTT. The encoded protein is CASSRSRGNSPLHF.

This chain joins TRBV15 and TRBJ2-1, with 7 bases identical to TRBD2. The CDR3 sequence is 16 residues long. Germline lookup yields CDR1 LNHNV and CDR2 YYDKDF (reference sequence). V gave up 2 bases and J gave up 3 bases; unmatched junction bases: 7. For the CDR3, the DNA is TGTGCCACCAGCAGACCTAGCGGACACTTCTACAATGAGCAGTTCTTC. Residues: CATSRPSGHFYNEQFF.

J is TRBJ2-7 and V is TRBV5-1; 8 nucleotides match TRBD2. The CDR3 consists of 16 residues. J gave up 0 bases and V 2 bases, and 7 bases lay outside the gene matches. Germline-derived CDR1 and CDR2 are SGHRS and YFSETQ. The CDR3 loop reads CASSFFLAGYSYEQYF. Written as DNA, the CDR3 is TGCGCCAGCAGCTTCTTCCTAGCGGGCTACTCCTACGAGCAGTACTTC.

This clone was picked up one time. The J gene is TRBJ1-5, the V gene TRBV30; D is perhaps TRBD1 (5 bases). V gave up 1 base and J gave up 4 bases, with 8 bases separating them. This CDR3 comprises 13 residues. Germline V CDR1 and CDR2: GTSNPN, SVGIG (reference sequence). The CDR3 DNA is TGTGCCTGGAGTGGGGGGGGGAATCAGCCCCAGCATTTT. It codes for CAWSGGGNQPQHF.

This clone has a handful of counts. The same CDR3 is also encoded by other DNA sequences in this sample. The genes are TRBV5-1 and TRBJ1-6, with D possibly TRBD1 on 6 matching bases. Trimming removed 0 bases at V and 5 bases at J, with 9 bases between. The CDR3 runs 15 residues. CDR1 is SGHRS and CDR2 is YFSETQ in the germline V gene. The CDR3 reads CASSLAQGNNSPLHF. The CDR3 nucleotides are TGCGCCAGCAGCTTGGCCCAGGGGAATAATTCACCCCTCCACTTT.

The chain couples TRBV5-1 to TRBJ2-3, with unresolved D. From germline, CDR1 is SGHRS and CDR2 YFSETQ. Trimming took off 4 bases at V and 0 bases at J, with 9 bases between the two ends. The CDR3 covers 14 residues. The CDR3 sequence: CASSVRKSTDTQYF. In DNA, the CDR3 is TGCGCCAGCAGCGTCAGAAAGAGCACAGATACGCAGTATTTT. Drawing the rest from reference TRBV5-1 and TRBJ2-3, the complete variable domain is KAGVTQTPRYLIKTRGQQVTLSCSPISGHRSVSWYQQTPGQGLQFLFEYFSETQRNKGNFPGRFSGRQFSNSRSEMNVSTLELGDSALYLCASSVRKSTDTQYFGPGTRLTVL.

This sequence joins TRBV10-3 and TRBJ1-1; D unclear. This CDR3 region has 11 residues. Germline V gene lookup returns CDR1 ENHRY and CDR2 SYGVKD. Trimming cost V 7 bases and J 2 bases, with 5 bases left between them. The CDR3 nucleotides are TGTGCCATCAAGAAAAACACTGAAGCTTTCTTT. It encodes CAIKKNTEAFF.

This clone is a singleton in its sample. The rearrangement links TRBV27 to TRBJ1-5; D unresolved. The CDR3 is 15 amino acids. Germline V lookup: CDR1 MNHEY, CDR2 SMNVEV (reference sequence). Trimming removed 8 bases from V and 0 bases from J, with 14 bases in between. DNA for the CDR3: TGTGCCAGCGGTGTGTCGGGATATAGCAATCAGCCCCAGCATTTT. Its translation is CASGVSGYSNQPQHF.

For this clone: Relative to the germline gene, one junction end is altered; a read error may explain this. This sample also contains other DNA sequences that code for the same CDR3. The rearrangement joins TRBV7-7 to TRBJ2-5, with TRBD1 identical over 10 bases. Germline V gene data show CDR1 as SSHAT and CDR2 as FNYEAQ (reference sequence). The CDR3 sequence is 15 residues long. CDR3 amino acids: CASSLAGTGEETQYF. DNA of the CDR3: TGTGCTAGCAGCTTAGCCGGGACAGGGGAAGAGACCCAGTACTTC.

The gene calls are TRBV10-3 and TRBJ2-1; 12 nucleotides align to TRBD2. Germline V gene data show CDR1 as ENHRY and CDR2 as SYGVKD. V shed 4 bases, J shed 4 bases, and the junction held 2 bases outside the gene matches. The CDR3 runs to 15 residues. The CDR3: CAISGLAGVYNEQFF. For the CDR3, the DNA is TGTGCCATCAGTGGACTAGCGGGGGTATACAATGAGCAGTTCTTC.

The chain is built from TRBV7-9 and TRBJ2-5; 10 nucleotides agree with TRBD2. Germline values: CDR1 SEHNR, CDR2 FQNEAQ (reference sequence). V shed 4 bases and J 4 bases; nucleotides not matched to a gene: 9. This CDR3 has 16 amino acids. DNA for the CDR3: TGTGCCAGCAGCTACAACCTAGCGGGGGTAGGAGAGACCCAGTACTTC. Its translation: CASSYNLAGVGETQYF.

J is TRBJ2-1 and V is TRBV28, with D uncertain. V was pared by 6 bases and J by 4 bases, with 7 bases between. The CDR3 contains 12 residues. CDR1 and CDR2 from the germline V gene are MDHEN and SYDVKM. The CDR3 is CASRVGYNEQFF. The CDR3 DNA reads as TGTGCCAGCAGGGTCGGTTACAATGAGCAGTTCTTC.

The gene calls are TRBV6-5 and TRBJ2-5; TRBD2 matches at 12 bases. Trimming at V came to 7 bases and at J to 2 bases, leaving 5 bases not matched to a gene. The CDR3 length is 15 residues. Germline-derived CDR1 and CDR2 are MNHEY and SVGAGI. CDR3 residues: CASTETSGRQETQYF. The CDR3 region has the DNA TGTGCCAGCACAGAGACTAGCGGGAGACAAGAGACCCAGTACTTC.

This clone has only one observation. The V and J genes are TRBV24-1 and TRBJ2-1; 10 nucleotides match TRBD2. With V trimmed by 4 bases and J by 5 bases, 22 bases remained unmatched. CDR1 is KGHDR and CDR2 is SFDVKD in the germline V gene. The CDR3 is made up of 21 amino acids. The CDR3 coding sequence is TGTGCCACCAGTGACCCTAGCGGGAGAGCCATTTCTTCTGAGTGGCACAATGAGCAGTTCTTC. Translating it yields CATSDPSGRAISSEWHNEQFF.

This chain connects TRBV10-3 to TRBJ1-1, with D uncertain. Trimming stripped 1 base from V and 3 bases from J, with 6 bases between. Germline CDR1 is ENHRY and CDR2 is SYGVKD. The CDR3 consists of 13 residues. CDR3: CAISELRDTEAFF. CDR3 bases: TGTGCCATCAGTGAGTTGAGGGACACTGAAGCTTTCTTT.

Written as DNA, the CDR3 is TGCGCCAGCAGCTTGATACCTGAGGACGAGCAGTACTTC. It yields the protein CASSLIPEDEQYF. The gene calls are TRBV5-1 and TRBJ2-7; D gene uncertain. CDR1 SGHRS and CDR2 YFSETQ come from the germline V gene. The CDR3 loop spans 13 amino acids. V lost 1 base, J lost 5 bases, and 10 bases lay in between.

This chain links TRBV11-2 with TRBJ2-3, with 7 positions matching TRBD2. This CDR3 has 15 amino acids. Germline CDR1 SGHAT, CDR2 FQNNGV. The V segment lost 2 bases and the J segment 8 bases; nucleotides outside the gene matches: 10. CDR3: CASSLQRGTSGTQYF. DNA of the CDR3: TGTGCCAGCAGCTTACAGCGGGGAACCTCGGGTACGCAGTATTTT.

The chain has TRBV7-9 and TRBJ1-5; possibly TRBD1 for D (5 bases). Trimming removed 5 bases from V and 3 bases from J, with 11 bases in between. Germline values: CDR1 SEHNR, CDR2 FQNEAQ (reference sequence). The CDR3 is 14 residues long. CDR3 coding DNA: TGTGCCAGCAGCCCGGGGACGGTCAATCAGCCCCAGCATTTT. Translating gives CASSPGTVNQPQHF.

This chain joins TRBV28 and TRBJ2-1, with D possibly TRBD2 on 6 matching bases. Germline CDR1 reads MDHEN; CDR2 reads SYDVKM. The CDR3 sequence is 13 residues long. V was pared by 7 bases and J by 8 bases, with 15 bases between. The CDR3 reads CASNTRERYEQFF. The DNA of the CDR3 is TGTGCCAGCAATACTCGGGAGAGGTATGAGCAGTTCTTC.

This clone has a single count. The V call is TRBV6-6, the J call TRBJ1-2; maybe TRBD1 (6 bases). The CDR3 runs 16 residues. Trimming removed 6 bases at V and 3 bases at J, with 20 bases between. CDR1 is MNHNY and CDR2 is SVGAGI in the germline V gene (reference sequence). The CDR3: CASSTKRQVGDYGYTF. The CDR3 DNA reads as TGTGCCAGCAGCACAAAGCGACAGGTAGGGGACTATGGCTACACCTTC.

J is TRBJ2-6 and V is TRBV7-8; TRBD1 might be the D (7 bases). From germline, CDR1 is SGHVS and CDR2 FQNEAQ. Trimming pared 4 bases from V and 0 bases from J, leaving 13 bases between. The CDR3 loop spans 17 amino acids. The CDR3 loop is CASSWTGGYSGANVLTF. The CDR3 DNA reads as TGTGCCAGCAGCTGGACAGGAGGGTACTCTGGGGCCAACGTCCTGACTTTC.

The chain carries TRBV19 and TRBJ2-1; no reliable D call. V gave up 7 bases and J gave up 0 bases, with 13 bases separating them. Germline V CDR1 and CDR2: LNHDA, SQIVND (reference sequence). The CDR3 has 15 residues. The CDR3 DNA reads as TGTGCCAGTACCCCCAGTCACATCTCCTACAATGAGCAGTTCTTC. This gives the protein CASTPSHISYNEQFF.

The chain links TRBV6-2 or TRBV6-3 to TRBJ2-7, with TRBD1 matching 7 bases. The V and J ends lost 6 bases and 5 bases, in that order; junction bases with no gene match: 13. CDR3 length: 15 residues. Germline CDR1 and CDR2: MNHEY and SVGEGT. The CDR3 DNA follows: TGTGCCAGCAGCACCGACAGGGAATTATCTGACGAGCAGTACTTC. Its translation is CASSTDRELSDEQYF.

This CDR3 is CASSLGGGVGSQPQHF. DNA for the CDR3: TGTGCCAGCAGCTTGGGAGGGGGAGTCGGCAGTCAGCCCCAGCATTTT. The chain couples TRBV7-2 to TRBJ1-5, with D possibly TRBD1 on 6 matching bases. This CDR3 has 16 residues. The V gene lost 3 bases and the J gene lost 6 bases, with 18 bases spanning the gap. Germline loops: CDR1 SGHTA, CDR2 FQGNSA.

The V call is TRBV4-3, the J call TRBJ1-5, with a tentative D call TRBD1 (5 bases). The V gene's germline CDR1 is LGHNA and CDR2 YSLEER. The V and J ends lost 1 base and 2 bases respectively, with 9 bases between them. CDR3 length equals 15 residues. This chain's CDR3 is CASSQGVGGNQPQHF. The CDR3 nucleotides are TGCGCCAGCAGCCAAGGTGTGGGGGGCAATCAGCCCCAGCATTTT.

Comment on this clone: This may be a read error: a much more frequent sequence differs by one nucleotide. The V gene is TRBV7-9, the J gene TRBJ1-1, with D perhaps TRBD1 (5 bases). With 2 bases removed from V and 1 base from J, the gap between germline ends came to 8 bases. Germline CDR1 and CDR2: SEHNR and FQNEAQ (reference sequence). This CDR3 spans 14 amino acids. The CDR3: CASSLLQGNTEAFF. In DNA, the CDR3 is TGTGCCAGCAGCTTACTGCAGGGGAACACTGAAGCTTTCTTT.

V and J are TRBV6-5 and TRBJ1-2; D is ambiguous. Germline V lookup: CDR1 MNHEY, CDR2 SVGAGI. The CDR3 covers 11 residues. V lost 7 bases and J lost 6, with 9 bases in between. Written as DNA, the CDR3 is TGTGCCAGCATCGACATACATGGCTACACCTTC. Encoded protein: CASIDIHGYTF.